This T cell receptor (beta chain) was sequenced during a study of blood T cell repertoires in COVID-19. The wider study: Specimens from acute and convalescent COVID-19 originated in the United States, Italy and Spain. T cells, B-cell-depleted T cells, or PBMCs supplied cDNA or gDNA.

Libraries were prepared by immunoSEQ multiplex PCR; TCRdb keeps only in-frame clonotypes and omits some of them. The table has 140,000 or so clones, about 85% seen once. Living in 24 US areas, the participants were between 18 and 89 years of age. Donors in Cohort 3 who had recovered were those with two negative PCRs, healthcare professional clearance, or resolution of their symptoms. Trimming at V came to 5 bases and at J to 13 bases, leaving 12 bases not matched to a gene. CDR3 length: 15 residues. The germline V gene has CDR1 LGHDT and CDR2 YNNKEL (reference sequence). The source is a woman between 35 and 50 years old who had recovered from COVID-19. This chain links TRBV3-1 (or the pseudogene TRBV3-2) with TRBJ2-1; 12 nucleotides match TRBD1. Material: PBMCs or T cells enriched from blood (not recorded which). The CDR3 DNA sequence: TGTGCCAGCAGCGGATTCGGGACAGGGGGCTTAAGCCAGTTCTTC. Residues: CASSGFGTGGLSQFF.